The T cell receptor (beta chain) described here comes from a study of blood T cells in healthy people across ages. Study results and caveats: Per-million-T-cell TCR beta diversity fell roughly linearly with age. PBMCs were not sorted, which prevented a conclusive comparison of naive versus antigen-experienced cells. Estimated diversity that came from one million T cells was considered an underestimate.

The germline V and J ends were trimmed by 2 bases and 2 bases, with 12 bases remaining between them. The germline V gene encodes CDR1 SGHTA and CDR2 FQGNSA. The CDR3 spans 15 residues. Combining a sample-barcoded 5' primer with a J-beta primer mix, a second PCR ran for roughly 7 to 12 cycles. TCRdb itself ran the 5' RACE reads through MiXCR, one entry per CDR3 protein. The repertoire holds about 1.8 million distinct CDR3 sequences, around 48% seen once, with approximately 2.1% in the top ten. Peripheral blood was drawn, roughly 10 milliliters per donor. A remark on this clonotype: The antigen remains unidentified.

This chain uses TRBV7-2 with TRBJ2-5; weak D call: TRBD1 (5 bases). The source of this sequence is a woman between 35 and 50 years old in good health. Material: blood. CDR3 nucleotides: TGTGCCAGCAGCTTACGGAGACAGACACAAGAGACCCAGTACTTC. Its protein is CASSLRRQTQETQYF.